This T cell receptor beta chain was captured in a study of T cell repertoires in cytomegalovirus infection. This clonotype was detected many times. The CDR3 length is 16 residues. Unmatched junction bases numbered 11, after V lost 4 bases and J lost 10 bases. The germline V gene has CDR1 SEHNR and CDR2 FQNEAQ (reference sequence). One entry per CDR3 protein, called by TCRdb with MiXCR from the reads. The sample lists around 530,000 distinct CDR3 sequences; about 17% were seen once. The chain is built from TRBV7-9 and TRBJ1-6, with 9 bases lining up with TRBD1. The sequence came from a human donor in good health (CMV status not recorded). Some clones in this sample may be carry-over from other donors' samples. The source material was CD8+ T cells from PBMCs. CDR3 nucleotide sequence: TGTGCCAGCAGCTCCCCCTCACAGGGGGCTAACTCACCCCTCCACTTT. Translating gives CASSSPSQGANSPLHF.